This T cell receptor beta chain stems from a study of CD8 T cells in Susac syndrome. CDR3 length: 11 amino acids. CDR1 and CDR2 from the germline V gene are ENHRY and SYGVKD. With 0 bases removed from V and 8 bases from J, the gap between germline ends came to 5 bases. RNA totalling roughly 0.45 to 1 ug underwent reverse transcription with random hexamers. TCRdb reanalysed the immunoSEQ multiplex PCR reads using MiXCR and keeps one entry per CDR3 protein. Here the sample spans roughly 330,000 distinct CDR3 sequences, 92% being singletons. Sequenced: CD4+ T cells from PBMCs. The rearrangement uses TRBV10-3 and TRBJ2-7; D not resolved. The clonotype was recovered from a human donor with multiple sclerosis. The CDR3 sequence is CAISESRQQYF. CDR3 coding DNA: TGTGCCATCAGTGAGTCGAGGCAGCAGTACTTC.